This T cell receptor (beta chain) appears in the sequencing data of a study of shared clonotypes between healthy human individuals. As for the study in general: The donor group consisted of two women and three men, aged 18 to 49.

About this clone: Its antigen is currently unknown.

CDR3 length: 13 residues. The V end lost 2 bases, the J end lost 10 bases, and 10 bases lay between the germline ends. Germline V gene lookup returns CDR1 SGHRS and CDR2 YFSETQ. Authors' processing steps: ImmunoSEQ yielded junction-only sequences lacking quality scores, so filtering differed. Using immunoSEQ multiplex PCR, the repertoire was profiled, and TCRdb retains in-frame clones only, with some absent. Clone size and the V and J calls come from that table; the DNA yielded D and trimming. The sample includes about 2 million clones, 85% to 95% seen only once; the top ten take 0.13%. General study findings and limits: Only blood samples were collected, and tissue repertoires likely differ.

The rearrangement uses TRBV5-1 and TRBJ1-6; the D is unclear. The sequencing sample was made of naive CD4+ T cells sorted from blood. The subset was: CD45RA+ positively selected. This receptor was taken from a man between 18 and 29 years old in good health. CDR3 region: CASSFLGGSPLHF. As DNA, the CDR3 is TGCGCCAGCAGCTTCCTTGGTGGGTCACCCCTCCACTTT.